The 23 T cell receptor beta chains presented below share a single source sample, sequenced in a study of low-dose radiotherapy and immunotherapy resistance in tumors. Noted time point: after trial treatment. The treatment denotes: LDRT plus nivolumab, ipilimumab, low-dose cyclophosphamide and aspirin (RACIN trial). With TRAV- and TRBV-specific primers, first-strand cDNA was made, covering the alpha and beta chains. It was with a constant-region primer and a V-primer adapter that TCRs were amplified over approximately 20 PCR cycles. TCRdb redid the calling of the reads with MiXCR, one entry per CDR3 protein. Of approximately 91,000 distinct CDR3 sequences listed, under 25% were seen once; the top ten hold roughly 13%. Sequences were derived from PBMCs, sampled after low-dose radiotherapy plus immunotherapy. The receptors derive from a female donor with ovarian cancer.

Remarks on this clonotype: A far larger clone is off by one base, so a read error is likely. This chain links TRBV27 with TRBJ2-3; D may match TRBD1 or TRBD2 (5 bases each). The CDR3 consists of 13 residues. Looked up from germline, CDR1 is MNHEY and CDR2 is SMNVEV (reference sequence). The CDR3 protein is CASSLGDPDTQFF. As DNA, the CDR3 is TGTGCCAGCAGTTTGGGGGATCCAGATACGCAGTTTTTT.

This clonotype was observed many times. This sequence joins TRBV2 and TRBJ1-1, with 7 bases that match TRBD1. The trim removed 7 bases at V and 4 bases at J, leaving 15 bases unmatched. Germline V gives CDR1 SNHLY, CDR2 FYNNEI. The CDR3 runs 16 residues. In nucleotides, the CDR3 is TGTGCCAGCAATCGACAGGGTGTGGTTGGTCGCACTGAAGCTTTCTTT. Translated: CASNRQGVVGRTEAFF.

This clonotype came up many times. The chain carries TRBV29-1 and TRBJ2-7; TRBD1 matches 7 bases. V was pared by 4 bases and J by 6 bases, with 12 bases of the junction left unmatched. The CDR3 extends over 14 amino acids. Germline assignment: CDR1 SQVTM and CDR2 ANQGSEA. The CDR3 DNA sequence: TGCAGCGTTGGAGAGGTGACAGGGTTCTCCGAGCAGTACTTC. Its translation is CSVGEVTGFSEQYF.

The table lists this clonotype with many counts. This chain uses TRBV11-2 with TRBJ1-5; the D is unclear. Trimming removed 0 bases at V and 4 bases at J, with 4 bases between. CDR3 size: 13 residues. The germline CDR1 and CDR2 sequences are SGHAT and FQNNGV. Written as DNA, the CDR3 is TGTGCCAGCAGCTTAGAGCGGAATCAGCCCCAGCATTTT. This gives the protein CASSLERNQPQHF.

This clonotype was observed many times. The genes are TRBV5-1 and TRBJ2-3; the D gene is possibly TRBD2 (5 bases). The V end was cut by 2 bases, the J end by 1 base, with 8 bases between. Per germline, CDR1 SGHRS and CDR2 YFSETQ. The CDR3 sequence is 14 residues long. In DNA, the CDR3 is TGCGCCAGCAGCTTTTCCGGGGGCACAGATACGCAGTATTTT. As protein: CASSFSGGTDTQYF.

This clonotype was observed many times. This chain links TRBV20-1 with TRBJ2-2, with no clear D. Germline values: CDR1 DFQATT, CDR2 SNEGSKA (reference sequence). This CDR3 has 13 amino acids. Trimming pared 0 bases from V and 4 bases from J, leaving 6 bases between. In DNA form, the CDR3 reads TGCAGTGCTAGAGAGACTCCCACCGGGGAGCTGTTTTTT. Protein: CSARETPTGELFF.

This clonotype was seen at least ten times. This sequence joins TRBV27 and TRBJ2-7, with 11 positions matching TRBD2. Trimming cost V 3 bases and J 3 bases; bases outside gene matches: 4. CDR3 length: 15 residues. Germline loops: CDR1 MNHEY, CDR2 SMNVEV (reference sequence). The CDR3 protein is CASSLIGTSGYEQYF. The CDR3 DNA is TGTGCCAGCAGTTTGATTGGGACTAGCGGCTACGAGCAGTACTTC.

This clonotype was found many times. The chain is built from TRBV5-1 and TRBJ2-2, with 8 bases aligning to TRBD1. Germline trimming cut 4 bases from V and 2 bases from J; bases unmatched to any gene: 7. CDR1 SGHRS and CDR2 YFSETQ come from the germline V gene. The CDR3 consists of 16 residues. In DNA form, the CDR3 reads TGCGCCAGCAGCCGGTCGGGACAGGTTAACACCGGGGAGCTGTTTTTT. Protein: CASSRSGQVNTGELFF.

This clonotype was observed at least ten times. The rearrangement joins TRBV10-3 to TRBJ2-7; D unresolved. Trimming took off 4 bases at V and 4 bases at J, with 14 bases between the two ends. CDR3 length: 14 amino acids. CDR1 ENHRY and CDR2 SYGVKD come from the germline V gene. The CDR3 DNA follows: TGTGCCATCAGTGGGGCAGGTCCAATGTACGAGCAGTACTTC. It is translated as CAISGAGPMYEQYF.

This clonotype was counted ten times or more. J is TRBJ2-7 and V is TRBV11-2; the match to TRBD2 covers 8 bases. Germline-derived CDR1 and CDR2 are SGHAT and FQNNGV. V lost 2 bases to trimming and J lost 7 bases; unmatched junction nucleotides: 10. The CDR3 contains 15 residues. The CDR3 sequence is CASSLLPGGPREQYF. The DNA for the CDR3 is TGTGCCAGCAGCTTACTTCCGGGAGGGCCGCGAGAGCAGTACTTC.

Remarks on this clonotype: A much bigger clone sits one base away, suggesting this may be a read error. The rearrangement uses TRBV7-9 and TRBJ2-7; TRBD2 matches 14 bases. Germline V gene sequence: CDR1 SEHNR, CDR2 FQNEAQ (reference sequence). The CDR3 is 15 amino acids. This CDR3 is CTSSLGTSGSNEQYF. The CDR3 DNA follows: TGTACCAGCAGCTTAGGGACTAGCGGGAGCAACGAGCAGTACTTC.

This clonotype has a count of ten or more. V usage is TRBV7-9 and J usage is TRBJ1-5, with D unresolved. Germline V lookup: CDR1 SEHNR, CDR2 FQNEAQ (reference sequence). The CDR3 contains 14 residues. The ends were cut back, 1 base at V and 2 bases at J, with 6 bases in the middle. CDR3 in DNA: TGTGCCAGCAGCTTAGGATCTGGCAATCAGCCCCAGCATTTT. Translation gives CASSLGSGNQPQHF.

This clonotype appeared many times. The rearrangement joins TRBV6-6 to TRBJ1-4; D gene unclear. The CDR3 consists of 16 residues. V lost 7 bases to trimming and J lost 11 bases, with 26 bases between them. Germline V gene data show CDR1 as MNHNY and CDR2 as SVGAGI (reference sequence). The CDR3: CASTPVWGNYNFKLFF. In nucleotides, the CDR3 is TGTGCCAGCACCCCGGTTTGGGGTAATTATAATTTTAAACTGTTTTTT.

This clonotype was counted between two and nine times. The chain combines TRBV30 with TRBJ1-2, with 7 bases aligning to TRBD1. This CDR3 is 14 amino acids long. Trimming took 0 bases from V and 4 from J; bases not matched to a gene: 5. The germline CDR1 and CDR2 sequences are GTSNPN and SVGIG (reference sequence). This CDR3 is CAWSVLDRAYGYTF. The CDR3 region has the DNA TGTGCCTGGAGTGTACTCGACAGGGCCTATGGCTACACCTTC.

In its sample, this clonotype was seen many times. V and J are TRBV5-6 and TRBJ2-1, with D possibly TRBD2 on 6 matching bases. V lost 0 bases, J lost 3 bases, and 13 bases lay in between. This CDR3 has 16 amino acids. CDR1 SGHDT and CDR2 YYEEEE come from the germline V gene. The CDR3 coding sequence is TGTGCCAGCAGCTTGGGAAGGACTACCGTCTACAATGAGCAGTTCTTC. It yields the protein CASSLGRTTVYNEQFF.

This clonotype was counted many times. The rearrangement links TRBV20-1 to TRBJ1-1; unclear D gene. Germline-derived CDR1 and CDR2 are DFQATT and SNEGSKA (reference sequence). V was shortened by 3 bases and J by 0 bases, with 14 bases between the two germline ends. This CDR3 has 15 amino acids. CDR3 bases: TGCAGTGCTAGGCCTCCGGGGAGATTGAACACTGAAGCTTTCTTT. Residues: CSARPPGRLNTEAFF.

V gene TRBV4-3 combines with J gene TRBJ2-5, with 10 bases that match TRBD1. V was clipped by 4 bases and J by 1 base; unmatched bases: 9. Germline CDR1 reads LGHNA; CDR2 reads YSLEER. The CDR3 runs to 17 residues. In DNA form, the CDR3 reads TGCGCCAGCAGCCGTGAGAGGACAGGGGGTTTCCAAGAGACCCAGTACTTC. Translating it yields CASSRERTGGFQETQYF.

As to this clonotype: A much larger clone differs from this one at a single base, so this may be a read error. The CDR3 nucleotides are TGTGCCAGCAGCTCGGACAGCAATCAGCCCCAGCATTTT. Its translation is CASSSDSNQPQHF. The gene calls are TRBV7-2 and TRBJ1-5, with no clear D. The V end lost 4 bases, the J end lost 1 base, and 5 bases lay between the germline ends. This CDR3 is 13 amino acids long. From germline, CDR1 is SGHTA and CDR2 FQGNSA.

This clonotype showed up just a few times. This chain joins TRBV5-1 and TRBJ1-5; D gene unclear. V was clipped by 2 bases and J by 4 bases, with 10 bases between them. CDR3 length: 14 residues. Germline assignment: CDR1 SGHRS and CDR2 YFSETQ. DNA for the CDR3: TGCGCCAGCAGCTTAGATGGCAGTAATCAGCCCCAGCATTTT. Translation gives CASSLDGSNQPQHF.

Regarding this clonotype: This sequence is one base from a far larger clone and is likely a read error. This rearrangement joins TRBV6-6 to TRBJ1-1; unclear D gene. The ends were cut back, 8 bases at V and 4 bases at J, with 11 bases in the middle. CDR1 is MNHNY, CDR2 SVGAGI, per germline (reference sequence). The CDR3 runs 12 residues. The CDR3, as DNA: TGTGCCAGCGCGTTCGGGAGCACTGAAGCTTTCTTT. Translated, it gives CASAFGSTEAFF.

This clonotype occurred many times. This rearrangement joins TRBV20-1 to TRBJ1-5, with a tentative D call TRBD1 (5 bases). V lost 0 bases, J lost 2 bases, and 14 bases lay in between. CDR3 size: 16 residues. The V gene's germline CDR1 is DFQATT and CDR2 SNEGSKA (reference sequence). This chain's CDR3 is CSARDGGGVGNQPQHF. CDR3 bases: TGCAGTGCTAGAGATGGCGGGGGAGTGGGCAATCAGCCCCAGCATTTT.

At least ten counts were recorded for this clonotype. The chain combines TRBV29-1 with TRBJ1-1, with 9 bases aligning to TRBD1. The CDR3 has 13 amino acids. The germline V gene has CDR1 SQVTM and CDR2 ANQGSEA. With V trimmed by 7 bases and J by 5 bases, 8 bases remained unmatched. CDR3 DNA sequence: TGCAGCGCCACCGGGACAGGGAGAACTGAAGCTTTCTTT. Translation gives CSATGTGRTEAFF. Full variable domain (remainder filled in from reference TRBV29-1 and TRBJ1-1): SAVISQKPSRDICQRGTSLTIQCQVDSQVTMMFWYRQQPGQSLTLIATANQGSEATYESGFVIDKFPISRPNLTFSTLTVSNMSPEDSSIYLCSATGTGRTEAFFGQGTRLTVV.

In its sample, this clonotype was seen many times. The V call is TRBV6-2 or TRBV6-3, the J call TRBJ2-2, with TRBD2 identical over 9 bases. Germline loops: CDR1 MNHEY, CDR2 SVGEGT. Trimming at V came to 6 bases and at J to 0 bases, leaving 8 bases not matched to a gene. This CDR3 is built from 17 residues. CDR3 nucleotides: TGTGCCAGCAGACCAATAGCGGGAGTTCCGAACACCGGGGAGCTGTTTTTT. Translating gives CASRPIAGVPNTGELFF.